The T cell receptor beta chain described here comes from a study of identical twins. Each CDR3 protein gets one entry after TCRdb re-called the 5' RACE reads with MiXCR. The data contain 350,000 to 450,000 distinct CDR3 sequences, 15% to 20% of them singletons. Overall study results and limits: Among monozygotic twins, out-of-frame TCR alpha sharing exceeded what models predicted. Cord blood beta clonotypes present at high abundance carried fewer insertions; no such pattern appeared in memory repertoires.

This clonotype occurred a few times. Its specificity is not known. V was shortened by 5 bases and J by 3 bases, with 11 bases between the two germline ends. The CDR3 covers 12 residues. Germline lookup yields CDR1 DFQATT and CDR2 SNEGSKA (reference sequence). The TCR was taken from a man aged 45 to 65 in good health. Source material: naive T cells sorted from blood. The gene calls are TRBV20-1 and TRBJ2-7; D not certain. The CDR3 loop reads CSAPTGIYEQYF. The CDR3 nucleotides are TGCAGTGCTCCGACGGGTATCTACGAGCAGTACTTC.